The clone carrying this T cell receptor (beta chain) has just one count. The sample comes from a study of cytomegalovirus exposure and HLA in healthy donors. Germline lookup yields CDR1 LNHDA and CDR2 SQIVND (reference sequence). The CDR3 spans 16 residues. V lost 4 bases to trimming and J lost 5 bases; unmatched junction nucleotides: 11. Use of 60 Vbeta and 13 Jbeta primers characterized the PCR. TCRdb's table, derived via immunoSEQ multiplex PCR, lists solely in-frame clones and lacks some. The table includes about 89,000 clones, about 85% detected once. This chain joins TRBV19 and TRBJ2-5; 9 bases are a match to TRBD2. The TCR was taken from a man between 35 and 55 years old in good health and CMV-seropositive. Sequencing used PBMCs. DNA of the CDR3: TGTGCCAGTAGTACCCCTATGCGGGAGGGCCGGGAGACCCAGTACTTC. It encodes CASSTPMREGRETQYF.